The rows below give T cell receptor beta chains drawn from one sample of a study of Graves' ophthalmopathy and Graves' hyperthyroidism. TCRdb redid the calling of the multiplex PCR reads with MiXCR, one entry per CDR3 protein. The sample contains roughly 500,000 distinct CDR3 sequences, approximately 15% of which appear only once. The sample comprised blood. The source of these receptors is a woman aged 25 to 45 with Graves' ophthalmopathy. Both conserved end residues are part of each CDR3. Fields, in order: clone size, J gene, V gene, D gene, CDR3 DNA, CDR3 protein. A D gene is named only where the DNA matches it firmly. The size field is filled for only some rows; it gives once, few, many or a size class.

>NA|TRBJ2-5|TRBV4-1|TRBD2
TGCGCCAGCAGCCAAAGACAGGGGACTAGCGGAGAGACAGCGGCCCAGAGAGGTAGAGAGACCCAGTACTTC
CASSQRQGTSGETAAQRGRETQYF
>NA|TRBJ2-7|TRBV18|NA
TGTGCCAGCTCACCCTCGGACTGGACTATTAGCTCCTACGAGCAGTACTTC
CASSPSDWTISSYEQYF
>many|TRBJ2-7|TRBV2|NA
TGTGCCAGGGGGCACCGGGACCGATTCTACGAGCAGTACTTC
CARGHRDRFYEQYF
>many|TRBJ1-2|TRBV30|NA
TGTGCCTATTCAGGGGTGTCGGGCTATGGCTACACCTTC
CAYSGVSGYGYTF
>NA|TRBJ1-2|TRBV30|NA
TGTGCCGGGCAGGGGACCGGGATTTTCCGCTACACCTTC
CAGQGTGIFRYTF
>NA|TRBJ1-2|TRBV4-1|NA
TGCGCCAGCAGCCAAGGGGAGGTCGGCTATGGCTACACCTTC
CASSQGEVGYGYTF
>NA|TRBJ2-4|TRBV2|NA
TGTGCCAGCAGTCACTATAGAACTGGAGGGAACATTCAGTACTTC
CASSHYRTGGNIQYF
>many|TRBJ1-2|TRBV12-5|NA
TGTGCTAGTGGTTTGGCAGGGGTCGCTGGCTACACCTTC
CASGLAGVAGYTF
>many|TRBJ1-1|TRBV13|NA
TGTGCCAGCAGAGAAACAGGGTGGCCCGAGAACACTGAAGCTTTCTTT
CASRETGWPENTEAFF
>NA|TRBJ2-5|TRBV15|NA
TGTGCCACCAGCAGTCTCACAGGGAAAGAGACCCAGTACTTC
CATSSLTGKETQYF
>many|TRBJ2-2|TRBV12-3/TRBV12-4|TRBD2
TGTGCCAGCAGCCTCAAGAGCGGGGGTAACACCGGGGAGCTGTTTTTT
CASSLKSGGNTGELFF
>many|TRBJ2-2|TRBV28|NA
TGTGCCAGCAGTTCGGACTGGCTGAACACGAACACCGGGGAGCTGTTTTTT
CASSSDWLNTNTGELFF
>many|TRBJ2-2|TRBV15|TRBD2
TGTGCCACCAGCGGGGGACTAGCGGTTTCCGGGGAGCTGTTTTTT
CATSGGLAVSGELFF
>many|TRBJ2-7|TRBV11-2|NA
TGTGCCAGCAGCCCCACGAGAAAATACGAGCAGTACTTC
CASSPTRKYEQYF
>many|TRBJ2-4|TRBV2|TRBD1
TGTGCCAGCGGATCGGGACAGCTCAAAAACATTCAGTACTTC
CASGSGQLKNIQYF
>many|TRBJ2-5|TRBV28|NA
TGTGCCAGCAGTCTTACCAGCAGGGGTCAAGAGACCCAGTACTTC
CASSLTSRGQETQYF
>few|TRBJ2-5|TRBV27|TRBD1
TGTGCCAGCACCTGGACAGGGGGGGCAGAGACCCAGTACTTC
CASTWTGGAETQYF
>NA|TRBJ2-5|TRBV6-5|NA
TGTGCCAGCAGTTACTCGCGGGCTCTCCAAGTCGAGACCCAGTACTTC
CASSYSRALQVETQYF
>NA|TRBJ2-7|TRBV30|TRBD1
TGTGCCTGGAGTGTGGACAGGGGCGCCTACGAGCAGTACTTC
CAWSVDRGAYEQYF
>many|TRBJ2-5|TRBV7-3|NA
TGTGCCAGCAGCAAAGCAGGAGGAATCCAAGAGACCCAGTACTTC
CASSKAGGIQETQYF
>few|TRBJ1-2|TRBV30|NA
TGTGCCTGGAAAGTCGAGATAAAGGGCTACACCTTC
CAWKVEIKGYTF
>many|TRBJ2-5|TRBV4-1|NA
TGCGCCAGCAGCCAAGTTCACAGGGCGTCGGTGGAGACCCAGTACTTC
CASSQVHRASVETQYF
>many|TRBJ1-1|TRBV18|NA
TGTGCCAGCTCACCACCAAGAGGGAGGCGCACTGAAGCTTTCTTT
CASSPPRGRRTEAFF
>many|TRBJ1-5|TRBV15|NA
TGTGCCACCAGCAGGGGAATGGGGGATCAGCCCCAGCATTTT
CATSRGMGDQPQHF
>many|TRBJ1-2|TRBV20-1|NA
TGCAGTGCTAGAACAGAAAACTATGGCTACACCTTC
CSARTENYGYTF
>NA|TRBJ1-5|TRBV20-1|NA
TGCAGTGCTAGTACCGGGGGTGATCAGCCCCAGCATTTT
CSASTGGDQPQHF
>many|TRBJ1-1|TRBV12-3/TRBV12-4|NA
TGTGCCAGCATCCGGGGCGAGAGCACTGAAGCTTTCTTT
CASIRGESTEAFF
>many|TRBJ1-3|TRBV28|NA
TGTGCCAGCAGTCACCGGCCTCGGGGAAACACCATATATTTT
CASSHRPRGNTIYF
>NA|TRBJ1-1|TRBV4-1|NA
TGCGCCAGCAGCCAAGGGAGACGGCGTGGAAGAGGCGGGAACACTGAAGCTTTCTTT
CASSQGRRRGRGGNTEAFF
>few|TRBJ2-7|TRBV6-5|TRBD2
TGTGCCAGCAGTTCGTTTAGCGGGGGGCCCGACTACGAGCAGTACTTC
CASSSFSGGPDYEQYF
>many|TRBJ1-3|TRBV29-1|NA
TGCAGCGTCATAATGGGCGCAGGAAACACCATATATTTT
CSVIMGAGNTIYF